This TCR beta chain appears in the sequencing data of a study of shared clonotypes between healthy human individuals. The CDR3 runs 15 residues. Germline-derived CDR1 and CDR2 are SEHNR and FQNEAQ (reference sequence). V was clipped by 5 bases and J by 2 bases; unmatched bases: 6. Cells designated naive CD8 were CD45RO-negative and were positively selected for CCR7, with terminally differentiated effector memory CD45RA+ cells excluded. TCRdb keeps only in-frame clones here, not all; method: immunoSEQ multiplex PCR. Of over 2,000,000 clones in the sample, 93% were seen once. Sample: naive CD8+ T cells from PBMCs. The genes are TRBV7-9 and TRBJ2-1, with 7 nucleotides matching TRBD1. This sequence was found in a man in his late teens or twenties in good health. Some clones in this sample may be carry-over from other donors' samples. CDR3 sequence (DNA): TGTGCCAGCAGCCCCCGTACAGGGGCCTACAATGAGCAGTTCTTC. Translated: CASSPRTGAYNEQFF.